This T cell receptor beta chain was identified during a study of blood T cell repertoires in COVID-19 (dated by TCRdb to the early 2020s). For the wider study: Samples covering the acute and convalescent phases of COVID-19 were provided by collaborators in the United States, Italy and Spain. The prospective study material was composed of cDNA or gDNA derived from T cells, B-cell-depleted T cells, or PBMCs. Deeply sampled blood TCRbeta repertoires from subjects exposed to, actively infected with, or recovered from COVID-19 were included in the dataset. A freely available public database, intended as a resource for researchers studying the immune response to SARS-CoV-2, is where the repertoires were released. The samples were drawn from the first 160 participants of the ongoing ImmuneRACE study and from 1,254 subjects provided by 6 global collaborators. Nearly every sample came with metadata listing a de-identified subject ID, COVID-19 status, age in years and sex. Where available, HLA class I and class II types were obtained from metadata supplied by the sample provider rather than from assay-based typing.

The germline V gene yields KGHDR for CDR1 and SFDVKD for CDR2. Trimming costs V 9 bases and J 1 base, and their ends lie 13 bases apart. The CDR3 contains 14 residues, cysteine and phenylalanine counted. The retained sequence is limited to the CDR3, 42 bases, with the frame set at the first base. This clone was seen only once. It has no known antigen specificity. Base qualities are not provided; no much larger clone lies one nucleotide away. Each collaborating institution followed its own protocols to collect whole blood in K2EDTA tubes. For TCRbeta analysis, collaborators shipped samples in one of three forms: frozen whole blood, isolated PBMCs, or DNA extracted from either of those sample types. TCRbeta CDR3 regions were amplified from genomic DNA by means of the immunoSEQ Assay, a bias-controlled multiplex PCR. Concerning the study's data processing: Nucleated cell counts per sample were estimated from amplification of reference gene primers within the assay. To quantify the absolute abundance of each unique TCRbeta CDR3 rearrangement, sequence reads were collapsed and filtered. For each sample, productive Simpson clonality was calculated by taking the square root of Simpson's diversity index across productive rearrangements. TCRdb holds this immuneACCESS table with in-frame rearrangements only. Some clones are missing; in checked studies, unresolved V genes explain under half, and the rest has no known cause. Clone size and V and J calls were adopted from that table, with D and trimming inferred from the DNA. This sample has about 200,000 clones in its table, and roughly 90% of those were observed once. The biggest ten clones account for around 1.7% of the sample.

Beyond this particular receptor, the publication reports: Clinical and demographic metadata were provided uncurated, with the amount varying by source and participant.

This receptor chain uses TRBV24-1 and TRBJ2-3; TRBD2 is a possible D gene, resting on 6 matching bases. The sample taken for sequencing was peripheral blood. The TCR comes from a man between 18 and 35 years old with active or convalescent COVID-19. This receptor carries the CDR3 CATGSGEGTDTQYF. The nucleotides are TGTGCCACCGGCTCCGGGGAGGGCACAGATACGCAGTATTTT.